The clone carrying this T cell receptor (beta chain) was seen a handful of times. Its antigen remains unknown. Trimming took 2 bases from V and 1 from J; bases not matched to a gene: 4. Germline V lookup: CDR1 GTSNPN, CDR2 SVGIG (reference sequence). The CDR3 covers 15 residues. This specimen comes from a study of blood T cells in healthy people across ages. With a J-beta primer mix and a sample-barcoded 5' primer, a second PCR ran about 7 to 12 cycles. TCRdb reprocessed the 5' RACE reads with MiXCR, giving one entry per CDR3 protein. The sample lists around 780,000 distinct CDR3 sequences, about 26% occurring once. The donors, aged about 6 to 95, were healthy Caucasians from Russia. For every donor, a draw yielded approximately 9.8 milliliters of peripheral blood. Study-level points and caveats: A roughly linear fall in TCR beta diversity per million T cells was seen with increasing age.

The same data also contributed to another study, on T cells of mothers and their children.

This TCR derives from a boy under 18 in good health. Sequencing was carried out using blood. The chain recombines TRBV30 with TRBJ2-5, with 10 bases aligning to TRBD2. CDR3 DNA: TGTGCCTGGAGTCGGGCTAGCGGGGGCCAAGAGACCCAGTACTTC. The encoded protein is CAWSRASGGQETQYF.